There are many counts of the clone carrying this T cell receptor (beta chain). The data were taken from a study of T-cell reconstitution after alpha-beta-depleted transplantation in children. CDR3 length equals 15 residues. V lost 5 bases and J lost 0, with 11 bases in between. Construction of the TCRbeta library involved unique molecular identifiers. MiXCR, run by TCRdb on the PCR reads, gives a single entry per CDR3 protein. The data contain hundreds of thousands of distinct CDR3 sequences, roughly 25% of them seen just once; the ten biggest clones take up 4% to 5.5%. V gene TRBV12-3 or TRBV12-4 combines with J gene TRBJ1-5; a weak D match, TRBD1 (6 bases). This TCR came from a female patient aged 2-15 years who had a stem cell transplant for congenital amegakaryocytic thrombocytopenia, so the T cells may come from the graft donor. Here the sequenced sample was PBMCs, mostly from graft donor cells, taken 360 days after TCRalphabeta/CD19-depleted stem cell transplant. CDR3 DNA: TGTGCCAGCAGTCCGACAGGTTATAGCAATCAGCCCCAGCATTTT. Translating gives CASSPTGYSNQPQHF.